The 4 T cell receptor beta chains below come from one sample, sequenced in a study of blood T cell repertoires in COVID-19. Assay used: immunoSEQ multiplex PCR; TCRdb lists only in-frame clones, some missing. This sample has some 130,000 clones, with 80% to 90% found just once. The sample taken for sequencing was peripheral blood. These receptors were taken from a man aged 50 or older with active COVID-19.

The chain carries TRBV14 and TRBJ1-2; the match to TRBD1 covers 8 bases. Germline assignment: CDR1 SGHDN and CDR2 FVKESK. The length of the CDR3 is 13 residues. V gave up 2 bases and J gave up 8 bases; unmatched junction bases: 4. The CDR3 is CASSQQRQGGYTF. The CDR3, as DNA: TGTGCCAGCAGCCAACAAAGACAGGGGGGCTACACCTTC. The variable domain in full, with the rest retrieved from reference TRBV14 and TRBJ1-2, is EAGVTQFPSHSVIEKGQTVTLRCDPISGHDNLYWYRRVMGKEIKFLLHFVKESKQDESGMPNNRFLAERTGGTYSTLKVQPAELEDSGVYFCASSQQRQGGYTFGSGTRLTVV.

This chain joins TRBV10-3 and TRBJ1-2, with TRBD1 as a possible D gene (5 bases). The germline V gene encodes CDR1 ENHRY and CDR2 SYGVKD. Deletions cut 2 bases from V and 2 bases from J, with 9 bases between. The CDR3 covers 14 residues. The CDR3 reads CAISEAGPNYGYTF. Written as DNA, the CDR3 is TGTGCCATCAGTGAGGCGGGACCCAACTATGGCTACACCTTC.

The chain is built from TRBV9 and TRBJ1-3; no definite D call. The V end was cut by 4 bases, the J end by 4 bases, with 12 bases between. CDR1 and CDR2 from the germline V gene are SGDLS and YYNGEE. This CDR3 region has 14 residues. Written as DNA, the CDR3 is TGTGCCAGCAGCCCCTCTGGAGGGGGAAACACCATATATTTT. This codes for CASSPSGGGNTIYF. Using reference TRBV9 and TRBJ1-3 for the parts outside the CDR3, the full variable domain is DSGVTQTPKHLITATGQRVTLRCSPRSGDLSVYWYQQSLDQGLQFLIQYYNGEERAKGNILERFSAQQFPDLHSELNLSSLELGDSALYFCASSPSGGGNTIYFGEGSWLTVV.

This rearrangement joins TRBV4-1 to TRBJ1-1; maybe TRBD1 (5 bases). Trimming pared 4 bases from V and 2 bases from J, leaving 14 bases between. Germline CDR1 is MGHRA and CDR2 is YSYEKL. CDR3 length: 15 residues. DNA of the CDR3: TGCGCCAGCAGCCCATCACAGGTAGTAAACACTGAAGCTTTCTTT. Translated: CASSPSQVVNTEAFF.